The 30 T cell receptor beta chains given below trace back to one sample, sequenced in a study of CD8 T cells in Susac syndrome. Random hexamers were used to reverse transcribe about 0.5 to 1 ug of RNA. Via MiXCR, TCRdb re-called the immunoSEQ multiplex PCR reads, giving one row per CDR3 protein. The top ten hold around 0.28% of the sample, which has over 100,000 distinct CDR3 sequences, 90% to 95% seen once. Material: CD8+ T cells from PBMCs. These receptors were collected from a human donor with Susac syndrome.

The V gene is TRBV5-1, the J gene TRBJ2-7; TRBD1 aligns across 9 bases. The CDR3 is 14 residues long. Germline V gene sequence: CDR1 SGHRS, CDR2 YFSETQ. The ends lost 5 bases at V and 3 bases at J; junction bases unmatched: 6. CDR3 in DNA: TGCGCCAGCAGAATGCCGGGACAGGGCTACGAGCAGTACTTC. This translates into CASRMPGQGYEQYF.

The chain couples TRBV29-1 to TRBJ2-2; possibly TRBD1 for D (5 bases). CDR3 length: 14 residues. Germline values: CDR1 SQVTM, CDR2 ANQGSEA. Trimming removed 3 bases from V and 2 bases from J, with 10 bases in between. Here the CDR3 DNA reads TGCAGCGTTGAGCAGGGCTCCAACACCGGGGAGCTGTTTTTT. Translation gives CSVEQGSNTGELFF.

The chain is built from TRBV20-1 and TRBJ1-1, with D possibly being TRBD1 (5 bases). V lost 5 bases to trimming and J lost 4 bases, with 17 bases between them. The CDR3 has 14 residues. Germline V gene lookup returns CDR1 DFQATT and CDR2 SNEGSKA (reference sequence). The CDR3 protein is CSAPLQGGITEAFF. Here the CDR3 DNA reads TGCAGTGCTCCGCTCCAGGGCGGTATCACTGAAGCTTTCTTT.

V is TRBV12-3 or TRBV12-4 and J is TRBJ2-7; 7 bases are shared with TRBD1. Trimming removed 3 bases from V and 3 bases from J; junction bases left unmatched: 5. The CDR3 sequence is 14 residues long. The CDR3 sequence is CASSFGTAHYEQYF. CDR3 bases: TGTGCCAGCAGTTTTGGGACAGCCCACTACGAGCAGTACTTC.

This rearrangement joins TRBV6-2 or TRBV6-3 to TRBJ2-6; no clear D gene. The V and J ends lost 10 bases and 0 bases respectively, with 16 bases between them. CDR1 is MNHEY, CDR2 SVGEGT, per germline. This CDR3 has 16 residues. The CDR3 spells CATSDLRVSGANVLTF. The DNA for the CDR3 is TGTGCCACCTCCGACCTTCGGGTCTCTGGGGCCAACGTCCTGACTTTC.

The chain recombines TRBV5-6 with TRBJ2-3; D perhaps matches TRBD2 (6 bases). Germline values: CDR1 SGHDT, CDR2 YYEEEE. There are 15 residues in the CDR3. The ends were cut back, 4 bases at V and 0 bases at J, with 12 bases in the middle. CDR3 amino acids: CASSLGLTSTDTQYF. The CDR3 nucleotides are TGTGCCAGCAGCCTGGGACTGACTAGCACAGATACGCAGTATTTT.

The chain uses TRBV7-6 and TRBJ2-1; TRBD1 matches 9 bases. V lost 5 bases and J lost 4; bases outside the gene matches: 6. Germline V gene lookup returns CDR1 SGHVS and CDR2 FNYEAQ. CDR3 length: 15 residues. DNA for the CDR3: TGTGCCAGCAGCCGCGGGACAGGGTCATACAATGAGCAGTTCTTC. Translated, it gives CASSRGTGSYNEQFF.

As DNA, the CDR3 is TGCGCCAGCAGCTTAACGGGTGCAGGGGGGCAAGAGACCCAGTACTTC. This translates into CASSLTGAGGQETQYF. This chain connects TRBV5-1 to TRBJ2-5; tentatively, D is TRBD1 (7 bases). Germline V gives CDR1 SGHRS, CDR2 YFSETQ. The CDR3 has 16 residues. V was pared by 2 bases and J by 2 bases, with 16 bases between.

The V gene is TRBV6-2 or TRBV6-3, the J gene TRBJ2-1; possible D gene TRBD1, 6 bases. This CDR3 is built from 16 residues. V lost 1 base and J 6 bases, leaving 16 bases between the germline ends. CDR1 is MNHEY and CDR2 is SVGEGT in the germline V gene. The CDR3 spells CASSYWLSDSRNEQFF. The CDR3 coding sequence is TGTGCCAGCAGTTACTGGCTATCGGACAGTCGCAATGAGCAGTTCTTC.

V is TRBV7-6 and J is TRBJ1-6, with TRBD1 identical over 9 bases. V lost 11 bases to trimming and J lost 14 bases; unmatched junction nucleotides: 10. The length of the CDR3 is 12 residues. Germline CDR1 is SGHVS and CDR2 is FNYEAQ. The CDR3 here is CAAGTGWRSLHF. CDR3 bases: TGTGCCGCCGGGACAGGGTGGAGATCCCTCCACTTT. Supplemented by reference TRBV7-6 and TRBJ1-6, the full variable domain reads GAGVSQSPRYKVTKRGQDVALRCDPISGHVSLYWYRQALGQGPEFLTYFNYEAQQDKSGLPNDRFSAERPEGSISTLTIQRTEQRDSAMYRCAAGTGWRSLHFGNGTRLTVT.

This rearrangement joins TRBV4-3 to TRBJ2-7, with 7 nucleotides matching TRBD1. This CDR3 has 14 residues. V lost 4 bases, J lost 2 bases, and 5 bases stayed unmatched. Germline lookup yields CDR1 LGHNA and CDR2 YSLEER. This chain's CDR3 is CASSLSQGAYEQYF. DNA of the CDR3: TGCGCCAGCAGCCTCAGCCAGGGGGCCTACGAGCAGTACTTC.

The rearrangement uses TRBV11-2 and TRBJ1-1; a weak D match, TRBD1 (5 bases). The V gene lost 5 bases and the J gene lost 8 bases, with 30 bases spanning the gap. This CDR3 comprises 18 residues. Germline CDR1 and CDR2: SGHAT and FQNNGV. Here the CDR3 reads CASSGRTEGRGSSYEAFF. The CDR3 bases are TGTGCCAGCAGCGGACGGACCGAGGGGCGCGGGTCTTCCTACGAAGCTTTCTTT.

This chain uses TRBV7-8 with TRBJ1-1; no reliable D call. Between the trimmed V and J ends, which lost 5 bases and 0 bases, there was a span of 13 bases. The germline CDR1 and CDR2 sequences are SGHVS and FQNEAQ. The CDR3 sequence is 15 residues long. The CDR3 loop reads CASSPGGGMNTEAFF. The DNA of the CDR3 is TGTGCCAGCAGCCCAGGTGGTGGTATGAACACTGAAGCTTTCTTT.

The V and J genes are TRBV7-3 and TRBJ2-1, with a weak D call TRBD2 (5 bases). Deletions cut 4 bases from V and 0 bases from J, with 10 bases between. The CDR3 spans 15 residues. Germline assignment: CDR1 SGHTA and CDR2 FQGTGA. The CDR3 DNA reads TGTGCCAGCAGCTATCTAGCAGGCTCCTACAATGAGCAGTTCTTC. Its translation is CASSYLAGSYNEQFF.

This clonotype has just one count. This sequence joins TRBV4-1 and TRBJ2-2; no clear D. The CDR3 contains 13 residues. Germline lookup yields CDR1 MGHRA and CDR2 YSYEKL. Trimming pared 1 base from V and 4 bases from J, leaving 4 bases between. The CDR3 DNA reads TGCGCCAGCAGCCAAGTGGGCACCGGGGAGCTGTTTTTT. This sequence encodes CASSQVGTGELFF.

The rearrangement uses TRBV16 and TRBJ2-7; perhaps TRBD2 as D (6 bases). This CDR3 spans 14 amino acids. Trimming took 4 bases from V and 5 from J, leaving 15 bases between them. The germline gives CDR1 KGHSY, CDR2 FQNENV. The DNA for the CDR3 is TGTGCCAGCAGCCCTCTTAGTGGAGGGAACGAGCAGTACTTC. Translated, it gives CASSPLSGGNEQYF.

The J gene is TRBJ2-1, the V gene TRBV6-5; 8 bases fit TRBD2. V gave up 0 bases and J gave up 3 bases; unmatched junction bases: 4. The CDR3 is 16 residues long. The germline CDR1 and CDR2 sequences are MNHEY and SVGAGI. CDR3 DNA sequence: TGTGCCAGCAGTTACTCGTTTAGCGGGGACTACAATGAGCAGTTCTTC. Protein product: CASSYSFSGDYNEQFF.

CDR3 protein: CASSERGGVAQYF. CDR3 DNA: TGTGCCAGCAGCGAACGGGGGGGGGTGGCGCAGTATTTT. The chain employs TRBV13 and TRBJ2-3; 8 bases match TRBD2. Looked up from germline, CDR1 is PRHDT and CDR2 is FYEKMQ (reference sequence). This CDR3 contains 13 residues. V lost 5 bases and J lost 10; bases outside the gene matches: 8.

The chain recombines TRBV5-1 with TRBJ2-7; 9 bases are a match to TRBD1. Germline V gene lookup returns CDR1 SGHRS and CDR2 YFSETQ. Unmatched junction bases numbered 6, after V lost 6 bases and J lost 2 bases. This CDR3 has 14 residues. This chain's CDR3 is CASKDRDRAYEQYF. CDR3 coding DNA: TGCGCCAGCAAAGACCGGGACAGGGCCTACGAGCAGTACTTC.

The chain links TRBV19 to TRBJ1-5, with D maybe TRBD1 (6 bases). V was pared by 7 bases and J by 7 bases, with 17 bases between. Per the germline V gene, CDR1 is LNHDA and CDR2 is SQIVND (reference sequence). The CDR3 consists of 14 residues. This CDR3 reads CASISGQFHQPQHF. The CDR3 nucleotides are TGTGCCAGTATCTCGGGACAATTTCACCAGCCCCAGCATTTT.

This sequence joins TRBV9 and TRBJ1-4; D unresolved. Germline lookup yields CDR1 SGDLS and CDR2 YYNGEE. Deletions cut 8 bases from V and 6 bases from J, with 11 bases between. The CDR3 sequence is 12 residues long. The CDR3 spells CARDLTDEKLFF. The CDR3 DNA sequence: TGTGCCAGGGATCTTACGGATGAAAAACTGTTTTTT.

V and J are TRBV5-4 and TRBJ1-2; 7 nucleotides match TRBD1. V shed 0 bases, J shed 5 bases, and the junction held 4 bases outside the gene matches. Germline CDR1 reads SGHNT; CDR2 reads YYREEE (reference sequence). The CDR3 runs 14 residues. The CDR3: CASSLAGTAYGYTF. The CDR3 nucleotides are TGTGCCAGCAGCTTGGCAGGGACAGCTTATGGCTACACCTTC.

This rearrangement joins TRBV29-1 to TRBJ2-7; 8 bases align to TRBD1. Per the germline V gene, CDR1 is SQVTM and CDR2 is ANQGSEA. Losses at the gene ends were 2 bases for V and 3 bases for J; bases not matched to a gene: 9. The CDR3 extends over 15 amino acids. The CDR3 loop is CSVELEDRANYEQYF. As DNA, the CDR3 is TGCAGCGTTGAATTGGAGGACAGGGCAAACTACGAGCAGTACTTC.

V and J are TRBV9 and TRBJ1-2, with no clear D. Germline assignment: CDR1 SGDLS and CDR2 YYNGEE. Trimming stripped 4 bases from V and 7 bases from J, with 17 bases between. The CDR3 is made up of 14 amino acids. The CDR3 protein is CASSTPDRVGGYTF. The CDR3 nucleotides are TGTGCCAGCAGCACTCCGGACCGCGTCGGTGGCTACACCTTC.

The chain couples TRBV4-3 to TRBJ2-6, with D possibly called TRBD1 or TRBD2 (6 bases each). The germline V gene has CDR1 LGHNA and CDR2 YSLEER. Trimming took off 0 bases at V and 0 bases at J, with 12 bases between the two ends. CDR3 size: 18 residues. CDR3 loop: CASSQDLEGVSGANVLTF. DNA for the CDR3: TGCGCCAGCAGCCAAGATTTGGAGGGGGTCTCTGGGGCCAACGTCCTGACTTTC.

This rearrangement joins TRBV29-1 to TRBJ2-2; D gene uncertain. V was shortened by 1 base and J by 1 base, with 7 bases between the two germline ends. CDR1 is SQVTM and CDR2 is ANQGSEA in the germline V gene. This CDR3 contains 14 residues. The CDR3 DNA reads as TGCAGCGTTGAAGGGGGATTGAACACCGGGGAGCTGTTTTTT. This gives the protein CSVEGGLNTGELFF.

V usage is TRBV7-8 and J usage is TRBJ2-7; 7 bases are shared with TRBD1. The J segment lost 3 bases and the V segment lost 4 bases, leaving 6 bases of the junction unmatched. Germline assignment: CDR1 SGHVS and CDR2 FQNEAQ. This CDR3 has 14 amino acids. The CDR3 is CASSSTGLGYEQYF. The DNA of the CDR3 is TGTGCCAGCAGCTCGACAGGGTTAGGCTACGAGCAGTACTTC.

This rearrangement joins TRBV2 to TRBJ2-3; a possible D gene is TRBD2 (5 bases). CDR3 length equals 14 residues. Germline loops: CDR1 SNHLY, CDR2 FYNNEI. Deletions cut 4 bases from V and 5 bases from J, with 13 bases between. The CDR3 DNA sequence: TGTGCCAGCAGTGTAAGCGGCCCGGGAGATACGCAGTATTTT. Translating gives CASSVSGPGDTQYF.

The chain employs TRBV13 and TRBJ2-3; no definite D call. CDR1 and CDR2 (germline): PRHDT, FYEKMQ (reference sequence). This CDR3 is built from 15 residues. V was pared by 2 bases and J by 1 base, with 10 bases between. The CDR3 loop reads CASSLRLEGTDTQYF. CDR3 DNA: TGTGCCAGCAGCTTACGGCTAGAGGGCACAGATACGCAGTATTTT.

This chain connects TRBV29-1 to TRBJ2-1; D gene uncertain. Germline CDR1 is SQVTM and CDR2 is ANQGSEA. The CDR3 is 12 amino acids. Trimming pared 4 bases from V and 6 bases from J, leaving 10 bases between. CDR3 loop: CSVVRQANEQFF. The CDR3 DNA reads as TGCAGCGTTGTTCGGCAGGCCAATGAGCAGTTCTTC.